This T cell receptor (beta chain) is from a study of blood T cell repertoires in COVID-19. For the study at large: Researchers got acute and convalescent COVID-19 samples from the United States, Italy and Spain.

Participant ages covered roughly 18 to 89 years across 25 or so US areas. Cohorts were assigned according to the clinical history that participants reported. This clone has a single count. Original processing methods: Amplification with reference gene primers provided the estimates of nucleated cell counts. Here immunoSEQ multiplex PCR was the method, and the copy in TCRdb shows in-frame clones only, minus some. The V and J calls and the clone size are those of that table, but D and trimming were determined from the DNA. The profile shows approximately 280,000 clones, approximately 88% of them singletons. Unmatched junction bases numbered 1, after V lost 9 bases and J lost 3 bases. Germline CDR1 and CDR2: LNHDA and SQIVND (reference sequence). The CDR3 length is 12 residues.

Sequenced sample: PBMCs or T cells enriched from blood (not recorded which). This receptor was identified in a woman aged 40 to 49 who had recovered from COVID-19. The chain recombines TRBV19 with TRBJ1-4; 7 nucleotides match TRBD1. CDR3 sequence: CASRGANEKLFF. As DNA, the CDR3 is TGTGCCAGCAGGGGGGCTAATGAAAAACTGTTTTTT.